This TCR beta chain was recorded in a study of T-cell reconstitution after alpha-beta-depleted transplantation in children. With regard to this clonotype: Its cognate antigen is unknown.

The germline CDR1 and CDR2 sequences are DFQATT and SNEGSKA (reference sequence). This CDR3 has 15 amino acids. Trimming took off 0 bases at V and 1 base at J, with 11 bases between the two ends. Findings and caveats of the study: Recipient T cells and thymic progenitors that survived gave rise to the high TCRbeta diversity observed at day 60 in some patients. At around two months after transplant, the alpha-beta T cells were reportedly derived from several hundred expanded clones that came from non-depleted graft cells. Once a year had passed after transplant, T-cell counts and diversity came mostly from newly produced T cells.

For TCRbeta, the library was prepared with unique molecular identifiers. TCRdb re-derived calls from the PCR reads in MiXCR, one entry per CDR3 protein. The sample has about 980,000 distinct CDR3 sequences, about 29% seen once; the top ten hold about 28%. The receptor was isolated from a boy younger than two who had a stem cell transplant for SCID, so the T cells may come from the graft donor. V and J are TRBV20-1 and TRBJ2-3, with D perhaps TRBD1 (6 bases). The sample was PBMCs, mostly from graft donor cells, taken 360 days after TCRalphabeta/CD19-depleted stem cell transplant. CDR3 protein: CSARDLQGRTDTQYF. The CDR3 DNA follows: TGCAGTGCTAGAGATCTCCAGGGGCGCACAGATACGCAGTATTTT.